Listed below are T cell receptor beta chains from one sample, sequenced in a study of blood T cell repertoires in COVID-19. TCRdb's copy holds only in-frame clones and misses some; the assay was immunoSEQ multiplex PCR. The sample carries some 260,000 clones, about nine tenths recorded once. The sequenced sample consisted of PBMCs or T cells enriched from blood (not recorded which). These receptors all stem from a man in his forties who had recovered from COVID-19. Both conserved end residues are part of each CDR3. The order of the fields is V gene, CDR3 protein.

V gene: TRBV5-1
CDR3 protein: CASSLGQEGTEAFF

V gene: TRBV5-8
CDR3 protein: CASSLARLAGDHTDTQYF

V gene: TRBV6-2/TRBV6-3
CDR3 protein: CASSYDSGRDPYEQYF

V gene: TRBV7-2
CDR3 protein: CASSVQGGLMEAFF

V gene: TRBV15
CDR3 protein: CATSPVGGGADTQYF

V gene: TRBV5-1
CDR3 protein: CASSVTSQSSYNEQFF

V gene: TRBV27
CDR3 protein: CATQGDFERSYNEQFF

V gene: TRBV3-1/TRBV3-2
CDR3 protein: CASSQTKEGMAFF

V gene: TRBV11-2
CDR3 protein: CASSPPGNTEAFF

V gene: TRBV7-2
CDR3 protein: CASSRRGRETQYF

V gene: TRBV2
CDR3 protein: CASSGGTGSTGELFF

V gene: TRBV5-5
CDR3 protein: CASRRGGGSYEQYF

V gene: TRBV28
CDR3 protein: CASSLGEGQPQHF

V gene: TRBV19
CDR3 protein: CASSQAGGSKNIQYF

V gene: TRBV6-5
CDR3 protein: CASRTPGQGPEKLFF

V gene: TRBV12-3/TRBV12-4
CDR3 protein: CPQRGLAKNIQYF

V gene: TRBV2
CDR3 protein: CASSESAAGTYSNQPQHF

V gene: TRBV7-8
CDR3 protein: CASSSRDRVHEQYF

V gene: TRBV6-5
CDR3 protein: CASSFGQLFEAFF

V gene: TRBV23-1
CDR3 protein: CASSQSTSGPLSYNEQFF

V gene: TRBV3-1/TRBV3-2
CDR3 protein: CASARGLAGIQETQYF

V gene: TRBV2
CDR3 protein: CASSGQNSNQPQHF

V gene: TRBV28
CDR3 protein: CASSLYLETQYF

V gene: TRBV30
CDR3 protein: CAWVPSLRGPEAFF

V gene: TRBV9
CDR3 protein: CASSPRSGGPLEQYF

V gene: TRBV4-1
CDR3 protein: CASSQLPGGLTGNEQFF

V gene: TRBV6-5
CDR3 protein: CASLKSWTAQETQYF

V gene: TRBV6-2/TRBV6-3
CDR3 protein: CASSYPLTSGVSLLDTQYF

V gene: TRBV19
CDR3 protein: CATLSQGRTFF

V gene: TRBV9
CDR3 protein: CASSVGADRNTEAFF

V gene: TRBV19
CDR3 protein: CASSIVGEVLNTEAFF

V gene: TRBV5-8
CDR3 protein: CACPAQGVYTDTQYF

V gene: TRBV15
CDR3 protein: CATSRGLGVDSNQPQHF

V gene: TRBV7-9
CDR3 protein: CASTLTGFGTGELFF

V gene: TRBV18
CDR3 protein: CASTGGLGETQYF

V gene: TRBV6-1
CDR3 protein: CASSGGQGGDGTEAFF

V gene: TRBV3-1/TRBV3-2
CDR3 protein: CASSLSGGAEDTQYF

V gene: TRBV4-2
CDR3 protein: CASSQPSYEQYF

V gene: TRBV7-8
CDR3 protein: CASSLSVEDTQYF

V gene: TRBV19
CDR3 protein: CASSIGGTPASGYTF

V gene: TRBV18
CDR3 protein: CASSPDGQGVEKLFF

V gene: TRBV9
CDR3 protein: CASSVGLGGGNEQFF

V gene: TRBV11-2
CDR3 protein: CASSPGLAGTYEQYF

V gene: TRBV7-2
CDR3 protein: CASSLNRGYNSPLHF

V gene: TRBV2
CDR3 protein: CASVTADGANYGYTF

V gene: TRBV7-2
CDR3 protein: CASSLWTNQGWGESPLHF

V gene: TRBV27
CDR3 protein: CASKNRPGLAMTEQFF